These 9 T cell receptor beta chains share one sample of origin, sequenced in a study of cytomegalovirus exposure and HLA in healthy donors. The PCR used 60 Vbeta and 13 Jbeta primers. Profiling relied on immunoSEQ multiplex PCR, and the TCRdb table lists in-frame clones only, not all of them. The sample has about 160,000 clones. The sequencing input was PBMCs. Receptors were obtained from a woman aged 55-69 years in good health and CMV-seronegative.

V is TRBV7-9 and J is TRBJ2-7; the match to TRBD1 covers 9 bases. V lost 5 bases and J lost 6; bases outside the gene matches: 14. Germline loops: CDR1 SEHNR, CDR2 FQNEAQ (reference sequence). The CDR3 is 16 amino acids. CDR3 amino acids: CASSNLFGTGRGEQYF. The CDR3 DNA is TGTGCCAGCAGCAATCTATTCGGGACAGGGAGAGGCGAGCAGTACTTC.

This chain links TRBV19 with TRBJ2-2, with 10 nucleotides matching TRBD2. CDR3 length equals 19 residues. Germline V CDR1 and CDR2: LNHDA, SQIVND (reference sequence). Unmatched junction bases numbered 19, after V lost 5 bases and J lost 7 bases. The CDR3 reads CASSADRGLAGVLGGELFF. For the CDR3, the DNA is TGTGCCAGTAGTGCCGACAGGGGTCTAGCGGGGGTATTAGGCGGGGAGCTGTTTTTT.

V and J are TRBV5-1 and TRBJ1-3; no clear D gene. Germline V gene data show CDR1 as SGHRS and CDR2 as YFSETQ. V was shortened by 2 bases and J by 4 bases, with 16 bases between the two germline ends. The CDR3 has 16 amino acids. In DNA, the CDR3 is TGCGCCAGCAGCTTCGGTACTCCCCAAGAAGGAAACACCATATATTTT. This gives the protein CASSFGTPQEGNTIYF.

J is TRBJ2-7 and V is TRBV25-1; 10 bases match TRBD1. The length of the CDR3 is 16 residues. In germline, CDR1 is MGHDK, CDR2 SYGVNS. V shed 3 bases, J shed 4 bases, and the junction held 9 bases outside the gene matches. This CDR3 reads CASSDLPGQGKYEQYF. The CDR3 DNA follows: TGTGCCAGCAGTGATTTACCGGGACAGGGGAAGTACGAGCAGTACTTC.

The V gene is TRBV9, the J gene TRBJ2-1, with TRBD1 matching over 8 bases. The V gene end was trimmed by 1 base and the J gene end by 6 bases; junction bases not matched to a gene: 3. The CDR3 extends over 14 amino acids. Germline CDR1 SGDLS, CDR2 YYNGEE. This chain's CDR3 is CASSVSGQANEQFF. As DNA, the CDR3 is TGTGCCAGCAGCGTATCGGGACAGGCCAATGAGCAGTTCTTC.

The CDR3 DNA follows: TGTGCCAGCAGCTGGGAGAGGGGGCCGGACACTGAAGCTTTCTTT. It encodes CASSWERGPDTEAFF. The chain has TRBV5-6 and TRBJ1-1; 7 bases align to TRBD1. Germline CDR1 and CDR2: SGHDT and YYEEEE. The CDR3 is 15 residues long. Unmatched junction bases numbered 8, after V lost 3 bases and J lost 3 bases.

The chain recombines TRBV7-7 with TRBJ2-7; TRBD1 might be the D (6 bases). V gave up 4 bases and J gave up 2 bases, with 18 bases separating them. The CDR3 spans 16 residues. The germline CDR1 and CDR2 sequences are SSHAT and FNYEAQ (reference sequence). CDR3 in DNA: TGTGCCAGCAGCTCCTGCCGGGACAAGGGACCCTACGAGCAGTACTTC. It translates to CASSSCRDKGPYEQYF.

The chain recombines TRBV2 with TRBJ2-2, with D possibly being TRBD1 (6 bases). The CDR3 is 13 amino acids. CDR1 is SNHLY, CDR2 FYNNEI, per germline. The V end lost 6 bases, the J end lost 5 bases, and 10 bases lay between the germline ends. CDR3 in amino acids: CASSPDSTGELFF. The CDR3 region has the DNA TGTGCCAGCAGCCCGGACAGTACCGGGGAGCTGTTTTTT.

The chain is built from TRBV18 and TRBJ1-2; 8 nucleotides match TRBD1. Germline V gene lookup returns CDR1 KGHSH and CDR2 LQKENI. V was pared by 5 bases and J by 2 bases, with 7 bases of the junction left unmatched. This CDR3 has 15 amino acids. The chain's CDR3 is CASSEEGQVNYGYTF. The DNA of the CDR3 is TGTGCCAGCTCAGAGGAGGGACAGGTGAACTATGGCTACACCTTC.